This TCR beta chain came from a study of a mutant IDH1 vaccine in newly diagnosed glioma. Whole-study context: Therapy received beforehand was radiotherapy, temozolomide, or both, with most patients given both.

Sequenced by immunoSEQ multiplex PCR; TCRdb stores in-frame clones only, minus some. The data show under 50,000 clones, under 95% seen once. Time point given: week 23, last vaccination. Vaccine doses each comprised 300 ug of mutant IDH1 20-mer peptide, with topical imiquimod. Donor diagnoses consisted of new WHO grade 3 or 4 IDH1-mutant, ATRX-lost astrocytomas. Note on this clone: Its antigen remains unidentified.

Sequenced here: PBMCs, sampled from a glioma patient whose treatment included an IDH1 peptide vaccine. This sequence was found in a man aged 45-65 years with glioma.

The CDR3 nucleotides read TGTGCCATCAGTGAGCAGGACAGGCAACCCTCCTACGAGCAGTACTTC. Translated, it gives CAISEQDRQPSYEQYF. This chain uses TRBV10-3 with TRBJ2-7; TRBD1 agrees at 7 bases. V trimming: 2 bases; J trimming: 0 bases; junction bases outside the gene matches: 7. This CDR3 is built from 16 residues. Looked up from germline, CDR1 is ENHRY and CDR2 is SYGVKD.